A selection of T cell receptor beta chains follows, all from one sample in a study of ipilimumab plus nivolumab after autologous stem cell transplantation. Repertoires were generated with immunoSEQ multiplex PCR, while TCRdb's copy carries only in-frame clones and drops some. Here the sample spans over 80,000 clones, 65% to 85% being singletons. This material consisted of PBMCs, taken in a trial of ipilimumab plus nivolumab as post-transplant consolidation. Receptors originate from a male donor with diffuse large B-cell lymphoma. Each CDR3 is given with its conserved first and last residue.

v_call	cdr3_length	j_call	cdr3_aa
TRBV7-8	16	TRBJ1-3	CASSLWQGSAGNTIYF
TRBV7-2	13	TRBJ1-1	CASSLRRETEAFF
TRBV11-3	13	TRBJ1-5	CASSRGGHQPQHF
TRBV30	15	TRBJ1-4	CAWSPRGQGNEKLFF
TRBV7-3	16	TRBJ2-2	CASSKQGALRTGELFF
TRBV27	15	TRBJ1-5	CASRGTGKSNQPQHF
TRBV5-4	14	TRBJ1-1	CASTTGDPNTEAFF
TRBV7-2	16	TRBJ2-6	CASSSTSVGGANVLTF
TRBV19	16	TRBJ2-2	CASSPRDRGYTGELFF
TRBV5-1	15	TRBJ2-3	CASSLIAGTTDTQYF
TRBV27	15	TRBJ1-1	CASSTSGTLNTEAFF
TRBV30	14	TRBJ2-3	CAWALAGGTDTQYF
TRBV5-1	16	TRBJ2-5	CASSRGPSGGQETQYF
TRBV4-1	15	TRBJ1-1	CASSQPGQENTEAFF
TRBV4-2	15	TRBJ1-5	CASSRDGRAEQPQHF
TRBV9	14	TRBJ1-4	CASSGTGNNEKLFF
TRBV19	17	TRBJ1-2	CASTPLQSDRVRYGYTF
TRBV7-2	13	TRBJ2-3	CASSVQGTDTQYF
TRBV30	13	TRBJ1-1	CAWGQGVNTEAFF
TRBV5-1	15	TRBJ2-5	CASSLRRGGRETQYF
TRBV4-1	15	TRBJ2-3	CASTSTLSSTDTQYF
TRBV18	16	TRBJ1-1	CASSQNSGTSVTEAFF
TRBV19	14	TRBJ2-3	CASSTRQGRDTQYF
TRBV5-4	13	TRBJ1-6	CASSFDGGGTLHF
TRBV5-1	14	TRBJ2-3	CASSSRQGTDTQYF
TRBV18	13	TRBJ1-1	CASSPQGGTEAFF
TRBV7-2	15	TRBJ1-2	CASKSTGTANYGYTF
TRBV9	14	TRBJ2-2	CASSVTGGAGELFF
TRBV5-4	17	TRBJ2-5	CASSFTGTGTGEETQYF
TRBV7-6	16	TRBJ1-4	CASSPRGSGTNEKLFF
TRBV20-1	11	TRBJ2-7	CSAVAGNEQYF
TRBV5-1	16	TRBJ2-3	CASSLVGQGGPDTQYF
TRBV2	14	TRBJ2-5	CASSVEGAGKTQYF
TRBV18	15	TRBJ1-1	CASSPQTEEGTEAFF
TRBV5-4	16	TRBJ2-5	CASSLFAGGPAETQYF
TRBV6-5	16	TRBJ2-7	CASSYSTPRNLYEQYF
TRBV29-1	14	TRBJ1-2	CSVAPQWIGYGYTF
TRBV7-6	12	TRBJ2-5	CASSSQAETQYF
TRBV2	11	TRBJ2-5	CASREEETQYF
TRBV19	14	TRBJ1-2	CASSIRTVNYGYTF
TRBV6-5	15	TRBJ1-3	CASSYGGYSGNTIYF
TRBV3-2	9	TRBJ2-7	CASSQAQYF
TRBV19	15	TRBJ1-1	CASSTGTAQSTEAFF